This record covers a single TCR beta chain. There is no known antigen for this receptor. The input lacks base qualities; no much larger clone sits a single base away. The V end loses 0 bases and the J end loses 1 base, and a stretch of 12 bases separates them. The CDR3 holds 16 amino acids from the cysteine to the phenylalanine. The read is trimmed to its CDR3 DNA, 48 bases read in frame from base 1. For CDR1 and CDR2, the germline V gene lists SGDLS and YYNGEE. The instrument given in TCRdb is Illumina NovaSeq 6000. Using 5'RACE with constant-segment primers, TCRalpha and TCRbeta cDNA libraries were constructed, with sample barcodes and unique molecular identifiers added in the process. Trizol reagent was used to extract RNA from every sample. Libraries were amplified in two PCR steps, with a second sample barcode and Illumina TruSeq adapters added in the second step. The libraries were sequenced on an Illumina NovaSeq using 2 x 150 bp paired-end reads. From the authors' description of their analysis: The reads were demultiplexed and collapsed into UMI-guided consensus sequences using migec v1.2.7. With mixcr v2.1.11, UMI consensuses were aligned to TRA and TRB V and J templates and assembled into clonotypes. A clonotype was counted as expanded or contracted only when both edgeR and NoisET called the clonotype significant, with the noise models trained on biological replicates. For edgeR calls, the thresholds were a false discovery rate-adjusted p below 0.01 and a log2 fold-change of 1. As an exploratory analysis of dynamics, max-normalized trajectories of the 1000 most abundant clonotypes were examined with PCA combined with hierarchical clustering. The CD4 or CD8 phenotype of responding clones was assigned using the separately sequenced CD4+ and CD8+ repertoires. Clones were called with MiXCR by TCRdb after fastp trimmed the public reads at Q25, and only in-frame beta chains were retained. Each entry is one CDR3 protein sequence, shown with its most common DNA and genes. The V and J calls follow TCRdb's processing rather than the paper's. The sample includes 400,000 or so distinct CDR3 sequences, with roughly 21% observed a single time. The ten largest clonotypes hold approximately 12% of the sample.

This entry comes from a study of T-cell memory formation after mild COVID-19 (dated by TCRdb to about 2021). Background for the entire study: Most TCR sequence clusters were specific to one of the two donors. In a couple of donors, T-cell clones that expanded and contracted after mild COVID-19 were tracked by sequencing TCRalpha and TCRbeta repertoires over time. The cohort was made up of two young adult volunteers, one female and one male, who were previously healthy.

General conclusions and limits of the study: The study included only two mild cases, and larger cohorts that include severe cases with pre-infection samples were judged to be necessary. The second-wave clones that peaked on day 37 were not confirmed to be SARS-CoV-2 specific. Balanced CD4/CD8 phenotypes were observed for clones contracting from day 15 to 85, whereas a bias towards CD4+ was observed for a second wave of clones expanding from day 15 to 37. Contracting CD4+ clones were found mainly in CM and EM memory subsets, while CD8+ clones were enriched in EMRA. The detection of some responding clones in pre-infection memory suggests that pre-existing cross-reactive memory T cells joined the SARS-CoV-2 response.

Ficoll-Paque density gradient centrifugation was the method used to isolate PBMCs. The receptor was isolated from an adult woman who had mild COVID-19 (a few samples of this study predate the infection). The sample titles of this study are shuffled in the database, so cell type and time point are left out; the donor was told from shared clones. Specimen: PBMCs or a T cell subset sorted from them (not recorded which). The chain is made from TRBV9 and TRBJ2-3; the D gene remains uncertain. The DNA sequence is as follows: TGTGCCAGCAGCGTAGGAGGAGCAGTGGGCACAGATACGCAGTATTTT. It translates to CASSVGGAVGTDTQYF.